Detailed here is one T cell receptor (beta chain). The sample comes from a study of T cell responses to AZD1222 COVID-19 vaccine. Germline CDR1 and CDR2: SEHNR and FQNEAQ (reference sequence). The CDR3 extends over 14 amino acids. With 3 bases clipped from V and 3 bases from J, the junction kept 3 bases outside the gene matches. Profiling relied on immunoSEQ multiplex PCR, and the TCRdb table lists in-frame clones only, not all of them. The sample yields 160,000 or so clones, approximately 90% seen once. The specimen was peripheral blood, collected on day 0 of AZD1222 vaccination. The receptor was isolated from an adult in good health. The chain carries TRBV7-9 and TRBJ2-7, with 9 bases lining up with TRBD2. CDR3 bases: TGTGCCAGCAGCTTTGATAGCGGGAGCTACGAGCAGTACTTC. As protein: CASSFDSGSYEQYF.